Listed below are T cell receptor beta chains from one sample, sequenced in a study of OX40 agonist ivuxolimab in advanced cancers. Here immunoSEQ multiplex PCR was the method, and the copy in TCRdb shows in-frame clones only, minus some. The table has tens of thousands of clones, 84% seen once. This specimen was CD4+ or CD8+ T cells sorted from blood, taken in a trial of the OX40 agonist ivuxolimab. The receptor source for this set is an adult with an advanced solid tumor such as melanoma, head and neck, liver or kidney cancer. CDR3s include the opening cysteine and the closing phenylalanine or tryptophan. The order of the fields is CDR3 protein, CDR3 DNA, J gene, clone size, D gene, V gene. The D gene is left open where the match is weak. Clone size is given for some rows only: seen once, a few or many times, or a class if the clone is expanded.

CASSTLVAGGLDTQYF,TGCGCCAGCAGCACCCTCGTGGCGGGGGGATTGGATACGCAGTATTTT,TRBJ2-3,NA,TRBD2,TRBV5-1
CASSDGPTSADTQYF,TGCGCCAGCAGTGATGGCCCTACCTCCGCAGATACGCAGTATTTT,TRBJ2-3,NA,NA,TRBV10-1
CASSLGQNFNSPLHF,TGTGCCAGCAGCTTAGGACAGAACTTTAATTCACCCCTCCACTTT,TRBJ1-6,NA,NA,TRBV7-9
CASSLTMDSEQYF,TGTGCCAGCAGCTTAACGATGGATAGCGAGCAGTACTTC,TRBJ2-7,NA,NA,TRBV7-3
CASSPPGQDFTDTQYF,TGTGCCAGCTCACCACCGGGGCAGGACTTTACAGATACGCAGTATTTT,TRBJ2-3,NA,NA,TRBV18
CASTSEQGTYEQYF,TGTGCCAGCACCTCGGAACAGGGGACCTACGAGCAGTACTTC,TRBJ2-7,NA,TRBD1,TRBV6-1
CASKAGRQGNQPQHF,TGTGCCAGCAAGGCAGGACGGCAAGGCAATCAGCCCCAGCATTTT,TRBJ1-5,NA,NA,TRBV6-6
CASSLDGINTEAFF,TGTGCCAGCAGCTTAGACGGGATAAACACTGAAGCTTTCTTT,TRBJ1-1,NA,NA,TRBV11-2
CASSPTAGFIETQYF,TGCGCCAGCAGCCCGACCGCAGGTTTCATAGAGACCCAGTACTTC,TRBJ2-5,once,NA,TRBV5-1
CTSSQVHERLRLAVGETQYF,TGCACCAGCAGCCAAGTACATGAGAGACTAAGACTAGCGGTTGGGGAGACCCAGTACTTC,TRBJ2-5,NA,NA,TRBV1
CASSLRQGFGVGANTEAFF,TGTGCCAGCAGCTTGCGACAGGGTTTCGGCGTAGGGGCTAACACTGAAGCTTTCTTT,TRBJ1-1,NA,TRBD1,TRBV5-5